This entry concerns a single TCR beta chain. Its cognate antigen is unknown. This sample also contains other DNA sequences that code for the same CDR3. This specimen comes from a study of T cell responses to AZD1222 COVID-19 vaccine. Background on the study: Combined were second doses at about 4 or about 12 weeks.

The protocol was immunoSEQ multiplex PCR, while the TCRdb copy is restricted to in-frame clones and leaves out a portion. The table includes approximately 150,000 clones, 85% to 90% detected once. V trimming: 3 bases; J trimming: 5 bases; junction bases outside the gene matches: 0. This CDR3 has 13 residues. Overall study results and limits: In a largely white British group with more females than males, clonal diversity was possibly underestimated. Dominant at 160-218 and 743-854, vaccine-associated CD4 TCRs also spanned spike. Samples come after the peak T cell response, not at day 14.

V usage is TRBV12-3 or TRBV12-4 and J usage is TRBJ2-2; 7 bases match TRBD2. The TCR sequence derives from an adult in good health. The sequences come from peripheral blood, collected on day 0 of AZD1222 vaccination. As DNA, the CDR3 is TGTGCCAGCAGTTTGGGGGGGACCGGGGAGCTGTTTTTT. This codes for CASSLGGTGELFF.